This entry is about one T cell receptor beta chain. The antigen remains undetermined. The CDR3 contains 14 residues. V lost 0 bases, J lost 6 bases, and 9 bases lay in between. Per the germline V gene, CDR1 is SGDLS and CDR2 is YYNGEE. Donors in the study were healthy people who gave bone marrow. PCR used 60 Vbeta primers and 13 Jbeta primers. Generated by immunoSEQ multiplex PCR, the TCRdb table keeps only in-frame clones and is missing some. Among 150,000 to 200,000 clones listed, more than 75% were seen once. This entry belongs to a study of cytomegalovirus exposure and HLA in healthy donors. Study-level findings and limits: Reportedly, diagnosis of cytomegalovirus status by the classifier showed high specificity and sensitivity. Most TCR beta V segments were productive about 90% or about 30% of the time in an earlier analysis. In vitro checks showed that three CMV-associated chains really do target CMV antigens.

This chain joins TRBV9 and TRBJ2-2; D is ambiguous. The sequencing input was PBMCs. The source is a woman aged 45-59 years in good health and CMV-seronegative. CDR3 loop: CASSVGIGPGELFF. CDR3 in DNA: TGTGCCAGCAGCGTAGGAATTGGCCCCGGGGAGCTGTTTTTT.